This record concerns one T cell receptor (beta chain) sequence. This record belongs to a study of blood T cell repertoires in COVID-19. Background on the study: Collection of acute and convalescent COVID-19 samples took place in the United States, Italy and Spain. Sources were T cells, B-cell-depleted T cells, or PBMCs; the material itself was cDNA or gDNA.

In the study's own analysis: Amplification with reference gene primers provided the estimates of nucleated cell counts. Using immunoSEQ multiplex PCR, the repertoire was profiled, and TCRdb retains in-frame clones only, with some absent. V and J calls and clone size are as listed in that table; D and trimming were resolved from the DNA. In the table there are around 200,000 clones, roughly four fifths of which are singletons. CDR3 length: 16 amino acids. CDR1 is LNHDA, CDR2 SQIVND, per germline (reference sequence). The V end was cut by 3 bases, the J end by 6 bases, with 20 bases between. V gene TRBV19 combines with J gene TRBJ1-1; a weak D match, TRBD1 (5 bases). The receptor's source is a woman in her thirties or forties with acute or convalescent COVID-19. The sample comprised peripheral blood. This CDR3 is CASSMHRARQGPEAFF. The CDR3 DNA sequence: TGTGCCAGTAGTATGCATCGGGCGCGGCAGGGCCCTGAAGCTTTCTTT.